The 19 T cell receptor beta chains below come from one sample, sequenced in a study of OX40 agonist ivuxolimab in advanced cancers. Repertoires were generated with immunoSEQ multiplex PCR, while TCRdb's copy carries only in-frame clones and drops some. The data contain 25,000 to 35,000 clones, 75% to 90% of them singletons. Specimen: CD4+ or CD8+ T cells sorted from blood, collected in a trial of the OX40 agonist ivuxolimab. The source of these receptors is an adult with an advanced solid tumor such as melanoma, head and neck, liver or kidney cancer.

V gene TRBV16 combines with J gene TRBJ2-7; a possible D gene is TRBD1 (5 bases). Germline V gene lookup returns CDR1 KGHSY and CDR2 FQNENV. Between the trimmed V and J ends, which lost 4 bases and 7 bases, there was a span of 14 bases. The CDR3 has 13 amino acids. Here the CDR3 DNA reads TGTGCCAGCAGCCCGACAGAAATGGGGGAGCAGTACTTC. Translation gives CASSPTEMGEQYF.

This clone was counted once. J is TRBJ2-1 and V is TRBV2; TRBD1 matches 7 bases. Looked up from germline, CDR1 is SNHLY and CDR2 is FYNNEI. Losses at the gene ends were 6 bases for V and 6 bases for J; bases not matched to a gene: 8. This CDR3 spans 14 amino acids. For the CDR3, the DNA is TGTGCCAGCAGGGGGGACAGCTTCGGCAATGAGCAGTTCTTC. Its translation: CASRGDSFGNEQFF.

Here the CDR3 reads CASSLYAGTSGGLEPYEQYF. The CDR3, as DNA: TGCGCCAGCAGCTTGTATGCTGGGACTAGCGGGGGTCTCGAACCTTACGAGCAGTACTTC. The V call is TRBV5-1, the J call TRBJ2-7; 14 bases map to TRBD2. This CDR3 region has 20 residues. Germline V lookup: CDR1 SGHRS, CDR2 YFSETQ. V trimming: 1 base; J trimming: 4 bases; junction bases outside the gene matches: 16.

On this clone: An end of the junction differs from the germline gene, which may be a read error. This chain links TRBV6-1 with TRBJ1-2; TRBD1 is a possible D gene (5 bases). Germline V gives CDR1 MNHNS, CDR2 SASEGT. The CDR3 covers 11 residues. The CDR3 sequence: CASRDYGRGDF. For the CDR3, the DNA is TGTGCCAGCAGGGACTATGGGCGGGGGGACTTC.

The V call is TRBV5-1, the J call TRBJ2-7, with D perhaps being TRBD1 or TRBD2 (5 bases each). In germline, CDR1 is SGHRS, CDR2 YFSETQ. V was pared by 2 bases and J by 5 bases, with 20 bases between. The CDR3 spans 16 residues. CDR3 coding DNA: TGCGCCAGCAGCTTAAGGGGACGGTTAGAGGGAAACGAGCAGTACTTC. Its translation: CASSLRGRLEGNEQYF.

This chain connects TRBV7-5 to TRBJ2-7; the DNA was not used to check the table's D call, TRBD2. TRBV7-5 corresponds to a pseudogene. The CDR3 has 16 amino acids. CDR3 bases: TGTGCCAGCAGCCTTCCGGCGGGAGGCCGAACCTACGAGCAGTACTTC. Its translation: CASSLPAGGRTYEQYF.

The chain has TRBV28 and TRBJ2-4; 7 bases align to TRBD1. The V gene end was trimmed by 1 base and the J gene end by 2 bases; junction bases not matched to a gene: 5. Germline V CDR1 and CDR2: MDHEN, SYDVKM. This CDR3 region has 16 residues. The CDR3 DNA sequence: TGTGCCAGCAGTTTATTCTGGGGACAGTCCAAAAACATTCAGTACTTC. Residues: CASSLFWGQSKNIQYF.

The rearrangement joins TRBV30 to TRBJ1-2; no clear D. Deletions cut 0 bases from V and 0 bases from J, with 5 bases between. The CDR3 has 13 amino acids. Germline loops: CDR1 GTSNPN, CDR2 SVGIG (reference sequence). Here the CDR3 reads CAWSVTSNYGYTF. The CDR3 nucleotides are TGTGCCTGGAGTGTCACCTCTAACTATGGCTACACCTTC.

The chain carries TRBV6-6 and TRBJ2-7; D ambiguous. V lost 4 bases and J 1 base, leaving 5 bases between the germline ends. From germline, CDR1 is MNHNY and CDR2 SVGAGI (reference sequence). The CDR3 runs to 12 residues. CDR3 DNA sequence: TGTGCCAGCAGTTCCAGATCCTACGAGCAGTACTTC. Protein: CASSSRSYEQYF.

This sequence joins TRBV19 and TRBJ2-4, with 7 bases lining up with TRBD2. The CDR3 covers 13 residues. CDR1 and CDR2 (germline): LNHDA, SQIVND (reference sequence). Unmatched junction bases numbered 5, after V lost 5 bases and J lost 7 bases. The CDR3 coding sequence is TGTGCCAGTAGTTGGGGGGGAGGGAACATTCAGTACTTC. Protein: CASSWGGGNIQYF.

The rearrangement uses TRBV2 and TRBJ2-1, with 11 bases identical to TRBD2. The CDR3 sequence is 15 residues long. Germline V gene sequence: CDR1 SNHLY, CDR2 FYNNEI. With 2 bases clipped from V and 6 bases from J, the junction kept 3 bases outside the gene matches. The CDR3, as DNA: TGTGCCAGCAGTGAACCGGGACTAGCGGCCAATGAGCAGTTCTTC. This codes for CASSEPGLAANEQFF. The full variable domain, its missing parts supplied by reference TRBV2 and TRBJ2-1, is EPEVTQTPSHQVTQMGQEVILRCVPISNHLYFYWYRQILGQKVEFLVSFYNNEISEKSEIFDDQFSVERPDGSNFTLKIRSTKLEDSAMYFCASSEPGLAANEQFFGPGTRLTVL.

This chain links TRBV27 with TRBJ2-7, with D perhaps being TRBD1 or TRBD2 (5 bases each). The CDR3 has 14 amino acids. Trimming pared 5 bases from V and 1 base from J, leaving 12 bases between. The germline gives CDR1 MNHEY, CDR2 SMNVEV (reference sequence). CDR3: CASSTGAKSYEQYF. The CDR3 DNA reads TGTGCCAGCAGTACCGGGGCCAAATCCTACGAGCAGTACTTC.

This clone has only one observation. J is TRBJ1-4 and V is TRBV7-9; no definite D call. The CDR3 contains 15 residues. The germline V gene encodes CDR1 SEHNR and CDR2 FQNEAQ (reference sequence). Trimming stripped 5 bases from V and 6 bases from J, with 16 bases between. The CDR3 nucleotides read TGTGCCAGCAGCCTACTGTCGGTGCTCGATGAAAAACTGTTTTTT. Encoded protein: CASSLLSVLDEKLFF.

This CDR3 is CASSFGTGSYEQYF. DNA for the CDR3: TGTGCCAGCAGCTTCGGGACAGGGTCCTACGAGCAGTACTTC. This chain links TRBV5-4 with TRBJ2-7; 9 nucleotides agree with TRBD1. The CDR3 is 14 residues long. After removal of 2 bases from V and 1 base from J, the junction contained 1 base not matched to a gene. CDR1 is SGHNT and CDR2 is YYREEE in the germline V gene (reference sequence).

Here the CDR3 reads CASSPGTSGYNEQFF. The DNA of the CDR3 is TGTGCCAGCAGCCCGGGGACTAGCGGCTACAATGAGCAGTTCTTC. The chain carries TRBV6-5 and TRBJ2-1; 11 bases match TRBD2. The ends lost 6 bases at V and 3 bases at J; junction bases unmatched: 4. The CDR3 is made up of 15 amino acids. CDR1 and CDR2 (germline): MNHEY, SVGAGI.

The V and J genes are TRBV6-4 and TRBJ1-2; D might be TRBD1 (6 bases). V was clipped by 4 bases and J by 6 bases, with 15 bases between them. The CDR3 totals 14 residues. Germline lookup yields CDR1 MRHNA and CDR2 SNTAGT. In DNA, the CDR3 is TGTGCCAGCAGTGCCTCCTTAGCAGGGGATGGCTACACCTTC. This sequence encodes CASSASLAGDGYTF.

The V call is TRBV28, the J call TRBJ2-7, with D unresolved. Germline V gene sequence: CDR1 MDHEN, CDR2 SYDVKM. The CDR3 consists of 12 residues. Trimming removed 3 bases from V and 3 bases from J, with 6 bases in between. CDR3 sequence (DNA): TGTGCCAGCAGTTTTTCCGGCTACGAGCAGTACTTC. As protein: CASSFSGYEQYF.

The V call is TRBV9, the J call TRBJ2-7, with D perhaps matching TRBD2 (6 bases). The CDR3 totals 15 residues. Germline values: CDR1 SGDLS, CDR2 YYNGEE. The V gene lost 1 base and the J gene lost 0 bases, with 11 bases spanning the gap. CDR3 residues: CASSVTGTSSYEQYF. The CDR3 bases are TGTGCCAGCAGCGTAACCGGGACTTCCTCCTACGAGCAGTACTTC.

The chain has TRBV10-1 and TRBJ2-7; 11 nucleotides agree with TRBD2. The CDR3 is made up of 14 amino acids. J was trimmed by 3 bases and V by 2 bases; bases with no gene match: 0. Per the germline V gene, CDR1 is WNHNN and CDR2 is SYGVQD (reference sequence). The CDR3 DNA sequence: TGCGCCAGCAGTGAGGGGACTAGCGGCTACGAGCAGTACTTC. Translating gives CASSEGTSGYEQYF.